These 20 T cell receptor beta chains originate from one sample sequenced in a study of OX40 agonist ivuxolimab in advanced cancers. The method was immunoSEQ multiplex PCR; TCRdb's version includes in-frame clones alone and lacks a portion of them. In the table there are 70,000 or so clones, around 90% of which are singletons. The sample was CD4+ or CD8+ T cells sorted from blood, taken in a trial of the OX40 agonist ivuxolimab. The receptors were gathered from an adult with an advanced solid tumor such as melanoma, head and neck, liver or kidney cancer.

This clone appeared a single time. DNA for the CDR3: TGTGCCAGCAGCCCGGCTCCCCTAGGTGCAGATACGCAGTATTTT. It translates to CASSPAPLGADTQYF. V gene TRBV11-2 combines with J gene TRBJ2-3; D is ambiguous. Trimming took 5 bases from V and 4 from J, leaving 16 bases between them. Germline V lookup: CDR1 SGHAT, CDR2 FQNNGV. This CDR3 comprises 15 residues.

The chain couples TRBV6-1 to TRBJ2-7; 11 positions agree with TRBD2. V gave up 3 bases and J gave up 3 bases; unmatched junction bases: 4. The CDR3 contains 15 residues. CDR1 and CDR2 (germline): MNHNS, SASEGT. CDR3 bases: TGTGCCAGCAGTGATGCGGGACTAGCGGTCTACGAGCAGTACTTC. Translated, it gives CASSDAGLAVYEQYF.

The CDR3 DNA is TGCGCCAGCAGCGGCCGACCGGCAGGGGCGGACACTGAAGCTTTCTTT. Amino acid sequence: CASSGRPAGADTEAFF. The gene calls are TRBV5-1 and TRBJ1-1, with D possibly matching TRBD1 (6 bases). Germline values: CDR1 SGHRS, CDR2 YFSETQ. The CDR3 spans 16 residues. The V and J ends lost 4 bases and 3 bases respectively, with 19 bases between them.

The chain couples TRBV25-1 to TRBJ1-5; 7 bases map to TRBD1. V lost 1 base and J lost 5; bases outside the gene matches: 5. Per the germline V gene, CDR1 is MGHDK and CDR2 is SYGVNS. This CDR3 region has 15 residues. CDR3 sequence: CASSESDRADQPQHF. The CDR3 DNA reads as TGTGCCAGCAGTGAATCCGACAGGGCGGATCAGCCCCAGCATTTT.

J is TRBJ1-2 and V is TRBV6-5; 8 positions match TRBD1. In germline, CDR1 is MNHEY, CDR2 SVGAGI. V lost 7 bases to trimming and J lost 5 bases; unmatched junction nucleotides: 9. The CDR3 contains 14 residues. CDR3 nucleotide sequence: TGTGCCAGCAAACAGGGGGGTGTCTATTATGGCTACACCTTC. Protein sequence: CASKQGGVYYGYTF.

The chain employs TRBV28 and TRBJ1-5, with D maybe TRBD1 (6 bases). Germline V lookup: CDR1 MDHEN, CDR2 SYDVKM. This CDR3 has 14 residues. Trimming pared 5 bases from V and 3 bases from J, leaving 11 bases between. The CDR3 coding sequence is TGTGCCAGCAGTCCCGGACAGTTCAATCAGCCCCAGCATTTT. Encoded protein: CASSPGQFNQPQHF.

This rearrangement joins TRBV14 to TRBJ2-5; 13 nucleotides align to TRBD2. Germline V gene data show CDR1 as SGHDN and CDR2 as FVKESK. CDR3 length equals 16 residues. The J segment lost 3 bases and the V segment lost 0 bases, leaving 1 base of the junction unmatched. CDR3 sequence (DNA): TGTGCCAGCAGCCAAGATGGACTAGCGGGAGAAGAGACCCAGTACTTC. Protein product: CASSQDGLAGEETQYF.

This chain joins TRBV7-3 and TRBJ2-1; 11 bases map to TRBD2. Germline loops: CDR1 SGHTA, CDR2 FQGTGA. The CDR3 totals 16 residues. V trimming: 4 bases; J trimming: 5 bases; junction bases outside the gene matches: 7. CDR3 region: CASSSRPGLADNEQFF. The CDR3 DNA reads as TGTGCCAGCAGCTCACGGCCGGGACTAGCGGACAATGAGCAGTTCTTC.

This clone has only one observation. This sequence joins TRBV28 and TRBJ1-5; TRBD1 aligns across 7 bases. V was clipped by 6 bases and J by 6 bases; unmatched bases: 11. There are 15 residues in the CDR3. The germline V gene encodes CDR1 MDHEN and CDR2 SYDVKM. As DNA, the CDR3 is TGTGCCAGCAGCCGGAGGGCAGGGGGATTTCAGCCCCAGCATTTT. This gives the protein CASSRRAGGFQPQHF.

The chain uses TRBV18 and TRBJ1-2; D possibly corresponds to TRBD1 (5 bases). V was shortened by 2 bases and J by 13 bases, with 23 bases between the two germline ends. Germline V CDR1 and CDR2: KGHSH, LQKENI. The CDR3 length is 15 residues. DNA for the CDR3: TGTGCCAGCTCACCAAATGCCCAGTTGGGGGGAACTTTCACCTTC. Protein: CASSPNAQLGGTFTF.

V is TRBV2 and J is TRBJ2-7; 7 bases align to TRBD1. Germline-derived CDR1 and CDR2 are SNHLY and FYNNEI. CDR3 length: 14 amino acids. V shed 7 bases and J 5 bases; nucleotides not matched to a gene: 11. CDR3 nucleotides: TGTGCCAGCACCCACGACAGGGCCTCGAACGAGCAGTACTTC. It yields the protein CASTHDRASNEQYF.

This chain uses TRBV6-1 with TRBJ2-3; D remains unclear. V was trimmed by 4 bases and J by 4 bases, leaving 6 bases between them. From germline, CDR1 is MNHNS and CDR2 SASEGT. The CDR3 runs 12 residues. CDR3 in DNA: TGTGCCAGCAGTGTAAAGGCAGATACGCAGTATTTT. Amino acid sequence: CASSVKADTQYF.

The chain recombines TRBV18 with TRBJ2-1; D unresolved. The V and J ends lost 4 bases and 0 bases respectively, with 7 bases between them. Germline CDR1 KGHSH, CDR2 LQKENI. This CDR3 has 14 amino acids. CDR3 amino acids: CASSRRSSYNEQFF. The CDR3 DNA reads as TGTGCCAGCTCACGGCGGAGCTCCTACAATGAGCAGTTCTTC.

The chain carries TRBV19 and TRBJ1-2; D not resolved. Per germline, CDR1 LNHDA and CDR2 SQIVND (reference sequence). V was cut by 5 bases and J by 8 bases, with 18 bases left in between. The CDR3 sequence is 14 residues long. The CDR3 sequence is CASSQSDAGGGYTF. CDR3 DNA sequence: TGTGCCAGTAGTCAAAGCGATGCGGGAGGGGGCTACACCTTC. The whole variable domain, remainder taken from reference TRBV19 and TRBJ1-2, is DGGITQSPKYLFRKEGQNVTLSCEQNLNHDAMYWYRQDPGQGLRLIYYSQIVNDFQKGDIAEGYSVSREKKESFPLTVTSAQKNPTAFYLCASSQSDAGGGYTFGSGTRLTVV.

The rearrangement links TRBV5-1 to TRBJ1-4; unclear D gene. Looked up from germline, CDR1 is SGHRS and CDR2 is YFSETQ. This CDR3 comprises 15 residues. Trimming took 4 bases from V and 0 from J, leaving 10 bases between them. CDR3 region: CASSALGTTNEKLFF. The DNA for the CDR3 is TGCGCCAGCAGCGCCTTGGGTACAACTAATGAAAAACTGTTTTTT.

This clone was counted between two and nine times. The chain uses TRBV27 and TRBJ2-7; 8 bases match TRBD1. After removal of 5 bases from V and 4 bases from J, the junction contained 13 bases not matched to a gene. This CDR3 spans 16 amino acids. Germline assignment: CDR1 MNHEY and CDR2 SMNVEV (reference sequence). CDR3 nucleotide sequence: TGTGCCAGCAGTCGCTCGGGACAGGTCCCGGGATACGAGCAGTACTTC. It encodes CASSRSGQVPGYEQYF.

This clone has just a few counts. V gene TRBV30 combines with J gene TRBJ2-1; 8 positions agree with TRBD1. In germline, CDR1 is GTSNPN, CDR2 SVGIG (reference sequence). V lost 8 bases and J lost 7; bases outside the gene matches: 7. The length of the CDR3 is 12 residues. CDR3 coding DNA: TGTGCCCAGGGACAGGTCTGGAATGAGCAGTTCTTC. Residues: CAQGQVWNEQFF.

The rearrangement uses TRBV25-1 and TRBJ1-1, with 7 bases lining up with TRBD1. The CDR3 runs to 15 residues. Unmatched junction bases numbered 10, after V lost 4 bases and J lost 5 bases. Germline assignment: CDR1 MGHDK and CDR2 SYGVNS. The DNA for the CDR3 is TGTGCCAGCAGTGGCCGACAGGGAGTTGGGACTGAAGCTTTCTTT. Its protein is CASSGRQGVGTEAFF.

The J gene is TRBJ1-4, the V gene TRBV18, with 8 bases identical to TRBD1. The J segment lost 7 bases and the V segment lost 1 base, leaving 5 bases of the junction unmatched. The CDR3 consists of 15 residues. Germline V gene data show CDR1 as KGHSH and CDR2 as LQKENI. Written as DNA, the CDR3 is TGTGCCAGCTCACCACGGGGCCAGGGGGCTGAAAAACTGTTTTTT. Protein: CASSPRGQGAEKLFF.

The gene calls are TRBV27 and TRBJ2-7; TRBD1 matches 10 bases. V trimming: 3 bases; J trimming: 0 bases; junction bases outside the gene matches: 2. Germline loops: CDR1 MNHEY, CDR2 SMNVEV (reference sequence). This CDR3 spans 15 amino acids. For the CDR3, the DNA is TGTGCCAGCAGTTTCGACAGGGGGCCCTCCTACGAGCAGTACTTC. It yields the protein CASSFDRGPSYEQYF.